This is a list of T cell receptor beta chains from one sample in a study of blood T cell repertoires in COVID-19. TCRdb's copy holds only in-frame clones and misses some; the assay was immunoSEQ multiplex PCR. The sample contains approximately 200,000 clones, more than 75% of which appear only once. Sequenced sample: peripheral blood. Every receptor here comes from a person in their 70s with COVID-19, enrolled during active disease. Each CDR3 is given with its conserved first and last residue. Fields, in order: D gene, J gene, clone size, V gene, CDR3 DNA, CDR3 protein. D genes are given only for firm matches. For some rows the clone size is stated as once, few or many, or as a class when expanded; others skip it.

. TRBJ1-1 . TRBV11-2 TGTGCCAGCAGCTTTAGCGCGGGAGCTTTCTTT CASSFSAGAFF
. TRBJ1-2 . TRBV7-2 TGTGCCAGCAGCAACACCGGGGACTATGGCTACACCTTC CASSNTGDYGYTF
. TRBJ1-2 few TRBV2 TGTGCCAGCAGTTTGAAGGGGAACTATGGCTACACCTTC CASSLKGNYGYTF
TRBD2 TRBJ2-3 . TRBV11-3 TGTGCCAGCAGCTTAGGTAGCGGGAGGGAAGATACGCAGTATTTT CASSLGSGREDTQYF
. TRBJ1-1 once TRBV19 TGTGCCAGTAGTCCAAACAACAGGGTTGGGTTCAACACTGAAGCTTTCTTT CASSPNNRVGFNTEAFF
TRBD1 TRBJ1-1 few TRBV5-1 TGCGCCAGCAGCTTGGTCGGCAGGGGGGATACTGAAGCTTTCTTT CASSLVGRGDTEAFF
. TRBJ2-1 . TRBV19 TGTGCCAGCGGGACTCCACGCTACAATGAGCAGTTCTTC CASGTPRYNEQFF
. TRBJ1-5 . TRBV6-2/TRBV6-3 TGTGCCAGCAGTAAGTCCCGGGGTGGTAATCAGCCCCAGCATTTT CASSKSRGGNQPQHF
TRBD2 TRBJ2-2 . TRBV7-3 TGTGCCAGCAGCCCTAGCGGTCGGGACACCGGGGAGCTGTTTTTT CASSPSGRDTGELFF
TRBD1 TRBJ2-7 . TRBV29-1 TGCAGCGTTGAATCGATTGAGACAGGGTATCGAGTGCAGTACTTC CSVESIETGYRVQYF
TRBD2 TRBJ2-1 . TRBV30 TGTGCCTGGAGTGCCCGGGGGAGGGGTAGGGGCTTCAATGAGCAGTTCTTC CAWSARGRGRGFNEQFF
TRBD1 TRBJ1-3 . TRBV6-5 TGTGCCAGCGCCAGGGGGCCAACCTCTGGAAACACCATATATTTT CASARGPTSGNTIYF
. TRBJ1-2 . TRBV5-1 TGCGCCAGCACCAATACCGGGGGGAACTATGGCTACACCTTC CASTNTGGNYGYTF
. TRBJ1-5 once TRBV6-2/TRBV6-3 TGTGCCAGCAGTAGTAGACAGGTAAATCAGCCCCAGCATTTT CASSSRQVNQPQHF
. TRBJ1-6 . TRBV7-2 TGTGCCAGCAGCTCATACACTAATTCACCCCTCCACTTT CASSSYTNSPLHF
. TRBJ1-2 . TRBV28 TGTGCCAGCAGGGCGGTGAGCTATGGCTACACCTTC CASRAVSYGYTF